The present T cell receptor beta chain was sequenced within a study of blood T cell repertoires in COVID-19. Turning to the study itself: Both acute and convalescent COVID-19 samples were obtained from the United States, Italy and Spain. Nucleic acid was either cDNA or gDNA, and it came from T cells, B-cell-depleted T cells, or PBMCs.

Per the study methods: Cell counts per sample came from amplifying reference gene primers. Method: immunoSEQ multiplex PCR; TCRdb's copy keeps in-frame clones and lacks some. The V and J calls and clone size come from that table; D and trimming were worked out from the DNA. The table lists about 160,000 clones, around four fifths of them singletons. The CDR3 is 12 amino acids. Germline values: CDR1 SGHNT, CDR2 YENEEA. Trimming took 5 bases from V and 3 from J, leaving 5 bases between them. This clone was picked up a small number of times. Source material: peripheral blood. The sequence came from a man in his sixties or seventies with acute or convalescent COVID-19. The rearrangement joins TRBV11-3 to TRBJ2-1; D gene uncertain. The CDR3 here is CASSEVYNEQFF. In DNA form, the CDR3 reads TGTGCCAGCAGCGAGGTCTACAATGAGCAGTTCTTC.